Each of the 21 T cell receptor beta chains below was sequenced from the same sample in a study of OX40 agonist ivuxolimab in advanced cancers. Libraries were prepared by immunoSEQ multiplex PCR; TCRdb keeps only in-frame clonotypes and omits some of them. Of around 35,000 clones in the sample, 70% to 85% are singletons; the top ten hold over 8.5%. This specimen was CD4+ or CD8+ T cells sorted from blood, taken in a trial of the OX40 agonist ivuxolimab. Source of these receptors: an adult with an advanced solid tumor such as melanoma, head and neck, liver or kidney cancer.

The CDR3 nucleotides are TGTGCCAGCAGCCCACGGACAGGGTCCTACGAGCAGTACTTC. This gives the protein CASSPRTGSYEQYF. This chain links TRBV7-6 with TRBJ2-7; 8 bases are a match to TRBD1. The CDR3 consists of 14 residues. V lost 5 bases to trimming and J lost 1 base; unmatched junction nucleotides: 4. Per the germline V gene, CDR1 is SGHVS and CDR2 is FNYEAQ.

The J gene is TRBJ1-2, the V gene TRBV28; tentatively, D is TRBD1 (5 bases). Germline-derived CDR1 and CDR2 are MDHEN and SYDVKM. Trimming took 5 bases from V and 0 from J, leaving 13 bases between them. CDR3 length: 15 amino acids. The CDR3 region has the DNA TGTGCCAGCAGTGTTAGGGGTTACTCTAACTATGGCTACACCTTC. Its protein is CASSVRGYSNYGYTF.

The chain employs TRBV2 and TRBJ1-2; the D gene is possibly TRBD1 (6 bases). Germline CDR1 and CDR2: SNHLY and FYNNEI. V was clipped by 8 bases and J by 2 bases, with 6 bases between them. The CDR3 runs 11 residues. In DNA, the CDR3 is TGTGCCAGCGGACAGAACTATGGCTACACCTTC. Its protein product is CASGQNYGYTF.

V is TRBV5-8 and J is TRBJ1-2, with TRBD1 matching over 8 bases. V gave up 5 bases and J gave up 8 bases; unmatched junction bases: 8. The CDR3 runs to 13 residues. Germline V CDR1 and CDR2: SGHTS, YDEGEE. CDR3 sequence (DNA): TGTGCCAGCAGGTCCGGGACAGGTCGCGGCTACACCTTC. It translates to CASRSGTGRGYTF.

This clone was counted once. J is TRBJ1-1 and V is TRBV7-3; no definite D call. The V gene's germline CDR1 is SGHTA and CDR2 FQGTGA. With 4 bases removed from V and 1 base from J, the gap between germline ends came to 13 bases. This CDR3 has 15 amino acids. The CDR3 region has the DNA TGTGCCAGCAGCTCCCGCTCCGGGAAGAACACTGAAGCTTTCTTT. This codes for CASSSRSGKNTEAFF.

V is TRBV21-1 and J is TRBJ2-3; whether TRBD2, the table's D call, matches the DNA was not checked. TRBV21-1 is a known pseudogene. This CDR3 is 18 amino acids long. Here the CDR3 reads CASSKEARGPPSTDTQYF. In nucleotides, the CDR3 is TGTGCCAGCAGCAAAGAGGCGCGGGGGCCCCCAAGCACAGATACGCAGTATTTT.

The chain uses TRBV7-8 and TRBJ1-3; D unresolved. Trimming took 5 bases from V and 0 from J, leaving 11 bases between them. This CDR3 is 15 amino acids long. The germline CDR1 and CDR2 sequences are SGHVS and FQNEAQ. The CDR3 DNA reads TGTGCCAGCAGCCCGCGCAGAAGCTCTGGAAACACCATATATTTT. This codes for CASSPRRSSGNTIYF.

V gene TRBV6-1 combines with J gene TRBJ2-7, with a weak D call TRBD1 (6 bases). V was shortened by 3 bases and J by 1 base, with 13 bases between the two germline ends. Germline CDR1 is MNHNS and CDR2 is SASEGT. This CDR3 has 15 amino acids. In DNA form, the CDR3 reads TGTGCCAGCAGTGAGCTTTACAGGGATTCCTACGAGCAGTACTTC. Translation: CASSELYRDSYEQYF.

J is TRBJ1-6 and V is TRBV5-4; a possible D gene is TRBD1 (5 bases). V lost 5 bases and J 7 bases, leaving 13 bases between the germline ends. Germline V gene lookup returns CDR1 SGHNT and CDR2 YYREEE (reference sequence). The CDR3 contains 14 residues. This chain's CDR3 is CASRGGTANSPLHF. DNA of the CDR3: TGTGCCAGCAGGGGTGGGACGGCGAATTCACCCCTCCACTTT.

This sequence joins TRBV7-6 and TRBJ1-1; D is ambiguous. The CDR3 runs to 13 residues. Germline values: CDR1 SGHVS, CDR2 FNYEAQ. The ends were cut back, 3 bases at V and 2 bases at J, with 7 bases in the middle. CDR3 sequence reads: CASSFQGNTEAFF. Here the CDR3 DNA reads TGTGCCAGCAGCTTCCAAGGAAACACTGAAGCTTTCTTT.

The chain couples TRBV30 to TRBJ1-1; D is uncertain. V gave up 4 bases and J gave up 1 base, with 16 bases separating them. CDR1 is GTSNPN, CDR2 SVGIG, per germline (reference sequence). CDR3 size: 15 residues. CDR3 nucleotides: TGTGCCTGGACCGCCGGACTCGGAGGGAACACTGAAGCTTTCTTT. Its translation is CAWTAGLGGNTEAFF.

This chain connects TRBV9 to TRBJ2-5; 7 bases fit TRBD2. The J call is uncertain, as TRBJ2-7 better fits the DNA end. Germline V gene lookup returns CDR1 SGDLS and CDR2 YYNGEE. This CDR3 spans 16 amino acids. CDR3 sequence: CASSPRGRDYYYEQYF. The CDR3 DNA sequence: TGTGCCAGCAGCCCCCGGGGCCGGGACTATTACTACGAGCAGTACTTC.

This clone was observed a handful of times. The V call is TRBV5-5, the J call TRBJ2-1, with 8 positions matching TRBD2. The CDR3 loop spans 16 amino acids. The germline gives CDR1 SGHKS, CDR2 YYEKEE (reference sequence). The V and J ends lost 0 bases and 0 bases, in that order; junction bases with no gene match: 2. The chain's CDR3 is CASSLEGLGSYNEQFF. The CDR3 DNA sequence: TGTGCCAGCAGCTTGGAGGGACTAGGCTCCTACAATGAGCAGTTCTTC.

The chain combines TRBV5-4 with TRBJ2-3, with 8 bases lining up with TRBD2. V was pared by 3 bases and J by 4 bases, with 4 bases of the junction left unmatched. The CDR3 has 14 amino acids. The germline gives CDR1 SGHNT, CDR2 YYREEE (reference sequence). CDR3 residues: CASSSGGAADTQYF. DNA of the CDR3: TGTGCCAGCAGCTCCGGGGGGGCTGCAGATACGCAGTATTTT.

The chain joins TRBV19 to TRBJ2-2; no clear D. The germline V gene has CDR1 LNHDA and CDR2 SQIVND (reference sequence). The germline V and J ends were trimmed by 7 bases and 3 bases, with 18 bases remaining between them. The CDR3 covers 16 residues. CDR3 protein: CASIIVAGPDTGELFF. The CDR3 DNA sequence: TGTGCCAGTATTATCGTCGCTGGGCCCGACACCGGGGAGCTGTTTTTT.

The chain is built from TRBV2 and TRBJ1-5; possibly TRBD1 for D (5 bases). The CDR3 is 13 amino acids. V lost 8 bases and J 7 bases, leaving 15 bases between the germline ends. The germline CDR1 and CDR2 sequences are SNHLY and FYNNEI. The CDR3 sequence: CASRTGGLQPQHF. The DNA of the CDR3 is TGTGCCAGCCGTACGGGGGGATTGCAGCCCCAGCATTTT. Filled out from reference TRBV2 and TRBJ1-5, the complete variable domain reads EPEVTQTPSHQVTQMGQEVILRCVPISNHLYFYWYRQILGQKVEFLVSFYNNEISEKSEIFDDQFSVERPDGSNFTLKIRSTKLEDSAMYFCASRTGGLQPQHFGDGTRLSIL.

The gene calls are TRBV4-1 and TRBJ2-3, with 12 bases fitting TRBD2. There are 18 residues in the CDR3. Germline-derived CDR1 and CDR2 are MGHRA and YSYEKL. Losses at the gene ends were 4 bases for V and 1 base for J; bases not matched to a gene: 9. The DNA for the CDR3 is TGCGCCAGCAGCCGCGTATCGAGACTAGCGGGGGGCACAGATACGCAGTATTTT. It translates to CASSRVSRLAGGTDTQYF.

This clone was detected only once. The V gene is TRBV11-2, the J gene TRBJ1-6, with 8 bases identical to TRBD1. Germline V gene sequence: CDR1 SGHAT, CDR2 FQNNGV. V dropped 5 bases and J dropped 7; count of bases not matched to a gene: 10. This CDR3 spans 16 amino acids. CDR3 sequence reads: CASSGYGQGGNSPLHF. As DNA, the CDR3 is TGTGCCAGCAGCGGATACGGACAGGGCGGGAATTCACCCCTCCACTTT.

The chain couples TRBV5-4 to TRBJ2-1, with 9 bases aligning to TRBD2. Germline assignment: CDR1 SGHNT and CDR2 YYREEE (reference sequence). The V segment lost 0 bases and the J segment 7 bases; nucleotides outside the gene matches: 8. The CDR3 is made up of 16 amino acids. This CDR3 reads CASSLGLAGQRNEQFF. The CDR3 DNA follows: TGTGCCAGCAGCTTGGGCCTAGCGGGGCAGAGGAATGAGCAGTTCTTC.

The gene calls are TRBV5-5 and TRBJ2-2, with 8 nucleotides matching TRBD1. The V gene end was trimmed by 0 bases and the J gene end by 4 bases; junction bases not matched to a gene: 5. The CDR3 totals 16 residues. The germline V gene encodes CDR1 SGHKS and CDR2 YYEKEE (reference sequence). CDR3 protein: CASSLARGHGTGELFF. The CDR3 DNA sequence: TGTGCCAGCAGCTTGGCCAGGGGGCATGGCACCGGGGAGCTGTTTTTT.

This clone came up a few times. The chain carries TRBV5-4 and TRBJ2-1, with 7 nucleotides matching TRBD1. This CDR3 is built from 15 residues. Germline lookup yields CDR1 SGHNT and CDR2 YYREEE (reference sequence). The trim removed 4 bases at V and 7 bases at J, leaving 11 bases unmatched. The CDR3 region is CASSEGQWDGNEQFF. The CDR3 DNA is TGTGCCAGCAGCGAGGGACAGTGGGATGGGAATGAGCAGTTCTTC.